The entry that follows covers one TCR beta chain sequence. Its cognate antigen is unknown. The data were obtained in a study of Ad26.COV2.S vaccination and SARS-CoV-2 variants. Across the study: The authors gave Ad26.COV2.S intramuscularly, either once or twice 56 days apart.

Treatment described: approximately 18 received Ad26.COV2.S at low or high dose, single or two shots; a few received placebo; per-sample allocation not given. Material that was analyzed had been drawn on day 63 after the first vaccine or placebo injection. An Ad26 vector carrying the Wuhan-strain SARS-CoV-2 spike served as the vaccine. Regarding the study as a whole: Overall T cell responses may have been underestimated by the analyses of TCR breadth and depth. Higher spike-specific TCR breadth was found in vaccine recipients than in placebo recipients.

Data came from immunoSEQ multiplex PCR; TCRdb stores just in-frame clones and leaves some out. The sample lists around 450,000 clones, 90% occurring once. The receptor was isolated from a person aged 18-65 years who received the Ad26.COV2.S COVID-19 vaccine or a placebo. The source material was peripheral blood, sampled in a trial of Ad26.COV2.S vaccine versus placebo.

CDR3 amino acids: CASSLGYRGNEQYF. The CDR3 region has the DNA TGTGCCAGCAGCTTAGGATATCGGGGGAACGAGCAGTACTTC. The rearrangement links TRBV7-6 to TRBJ2-7; D is perhaps TRBD2 (6 bases). Trimming stripped 1 base from V and 5 bases from J, with 12 bases between. Per germline, CDR1 SGHVS and CDR2 FNYEAQ. The CDR3 has 14 residues.